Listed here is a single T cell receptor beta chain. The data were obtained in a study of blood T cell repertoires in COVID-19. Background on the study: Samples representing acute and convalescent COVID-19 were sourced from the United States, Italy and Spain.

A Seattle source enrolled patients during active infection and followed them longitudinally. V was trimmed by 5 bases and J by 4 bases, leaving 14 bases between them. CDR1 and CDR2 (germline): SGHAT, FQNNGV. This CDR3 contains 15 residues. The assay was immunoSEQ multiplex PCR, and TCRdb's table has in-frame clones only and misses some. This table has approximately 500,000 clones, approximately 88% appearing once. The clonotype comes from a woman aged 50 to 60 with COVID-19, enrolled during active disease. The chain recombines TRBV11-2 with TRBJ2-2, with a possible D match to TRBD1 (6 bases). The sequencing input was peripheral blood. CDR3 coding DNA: TGTGCCAGCAGCGTACAGGGACGAGGCACCGGGGAGCTGTTTTTT. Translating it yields CASSVQGRGTGELFF.